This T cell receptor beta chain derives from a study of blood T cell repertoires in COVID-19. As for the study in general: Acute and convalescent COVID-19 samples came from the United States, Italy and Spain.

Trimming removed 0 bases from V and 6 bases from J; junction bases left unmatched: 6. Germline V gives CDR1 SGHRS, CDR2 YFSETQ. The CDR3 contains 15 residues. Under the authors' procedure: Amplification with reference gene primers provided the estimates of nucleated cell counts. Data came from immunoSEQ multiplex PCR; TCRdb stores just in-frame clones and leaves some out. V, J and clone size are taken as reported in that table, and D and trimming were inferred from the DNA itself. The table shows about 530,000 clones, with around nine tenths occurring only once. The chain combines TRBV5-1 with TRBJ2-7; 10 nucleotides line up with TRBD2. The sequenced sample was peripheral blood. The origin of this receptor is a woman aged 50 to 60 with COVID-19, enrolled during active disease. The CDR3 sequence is CASSLASGGEGEQYF. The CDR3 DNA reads TGCGCCAGCAGCTTGGCCAGCGGGGGGGAAGGCGAGCAGTACTTC.